This paragraph reports one T cell receptor beta chain. The participants were between about 18 and 90 years old and came from roughly 24 US areas. The assay was immunoSEQ multiplex PCR, and TCRdb's table has in-frame clones only and misses some. This table holds a few hundred thousand clones, roughly 90% found once. This sample was included in a study of blood T cell repertoires in COVID-19. Germline V gene data show CDR1 as PRHDT and CDR2 as FYEKMQ (reference sequence). Deletions cut 3 bases from V and 7 bases from J, with 7 bases between. This CDR3 has 12 amino acids. The receptor was isolated from a woman younger than 45 who had recovered from COVID-19. The sample was PBMCs or T cells enriched from blood (not recorded which). The gene calls are TRBV13 and TRBJ2-1; unclear D gene. The CDR3 loop is CASSFTRNEQFF. The CDR3 DNA reads TGTGCCAGCAGCTTCACTCGTAATGAGCAGTTCTTC.